One sample yielded the 30 T cell receptor beta chains listed below, sequenced in a study of immune evolution from preneoplasia to lung adenocarcinoma (dated by TCRdb to the early 2020s). Libraries were built with the immunoSEQ multiplex PCR assay. The immuneACCESS repertoire file appears here via TCRdb, limited to in-frame rearrangements. These files lack a portion of the clones; in checked studies, under half of the deficit traces to unresolved V genes, and the cause of the others is not known. Within this sample are about 4,700 clones, with approximately 78% of them counted one time only. The ten most abundant clones make up under 9.5% of the sample. The specimen sequenced was FFPE lung adenocarcinoma in situ tissue. The sample's cell subset or site, from its label and the paper: preinvasive adenocarcinoma in situ (AIS). Receptors originate from a person aged 70 to 85 with lung adenocarcinoma.

V and J are TRBV18 and TRBJ1-5; TRBD1 agrees at 8 bases. CDR1 and CDR2 (germline): KGHSH, LQKENI. This CDR3 has 12 residues. J gave up 9 bases and V 6 bases, and 4 bases lay outside the gene matches. CDR3 sequence: CASSSGGRPQHF. CDR3 DNA sequence: TGTGCCAGCTCTTCAGGGGGCAGGCCCCAGCATTTT.

This clone was detected a few times. The chain joins TRBV19 to TRBJ1-6; tentatively, D is TRBD1 (6 bases). Trimming took 3 bases from V and 6 from J, leaving 9 bases between them. The CDR3 covers 14 residues. Looked up from germline, CDR1 is LNHDA and CDR2 is SQIVND (reference sequence). The CDR3 DNA reads TGTGCCAGTAGTATGGGCAGGGGTAATTCACCCCTCCACTTT. Protein sequence: CASSMGRGNSPLHF. The complete variable domain, with remaining parts taken from reference TRBV19 and TRBJ1-6, reads DGGITQSPKYLFRKEGQNVTLSCEQNLNHDAMYWYRQDPGQGLRLIYYSQIVNDFQKGDIAEGYSVSREKKESFPLTVTSAQKNPTAFYLCASSMGRGNSPLHFGNGTRLTVT.

This clone was counted only a few times. The chain is built from TRBV7-6 and TRBJ2-2, with unresolved D. Germline assignment: CDR1 SGHVS and CDR2 FNYEAQ. The V and J ends lost 3 bases and 5 bases respectively, with 4 bases between them. The CDR3 length is 12 residues. CDR3 protein: CASSFGTGELFF. CDR3 bases: TGTGCCAGCAGCTTCGGGACCGGGGAGCTGTTTTTT. Filled out from reference TRBV7-6 and TRBJ2-2, the complete variable domain reads GAGVSQSPRYKVTKRGQDVALRCDPISGHVSLYWYRQALGQGPEFLTYFNYEAQQDKSGLPNDRFSAERPEGSISTLTIQRTEQRDSAMYRCASSFGTGELFFGEGSRLTVL.

The rearrangement joins TRBV27 to TRBJ2-2, with TRBD1 matching 10 bases. Germline assignment: CDR1 MNHEY and CDR2 SMNVEV (reference sequence). V trimming: 7 bases; J trimming: 1 base; junction bases outside the gene matches: 9. This CDR3 is built from 17 residues. The CDR3: CASKSRDRGWNTGELFF. In DNA, the CDR3 is TGTGCCAGCAAATCGCGGGACAGGGGTTGGAACACCGGGGAGCTGTTTTTT.

Comments on this clone: Other DNA sequences of this sample code for an identical CDR3. This chain uses TRBV7-8 with TRBJ1-4; D might be TRBD1 (6 bases). Germline CDR1 SGHVS, CDR2 FQNEAQ. The V end lost 3 bases, the J end lost 8 bases, and 13 bases lay between the germline ends. The CDR3 totals 14 residues. The CDR3 sequence is CASSFGGGGEKLFF. For the CDR3, the DNA is TGTGCCAGCAGCTTTGGAGGGGGAGGCGAAAAACTGTTTTTT.

The chain couples TRBV7-3 to TRBJ2-5; the D is unclear. The CDR3 is 13 residues long. The germline V gene encodes CDR1 SGHTA and CDR2 FQGTGA. V was pared by 2 bases and J by 0 bases, with 4 bases between. The CDR3 DNA sequence: TGTGCCAGCAGCTTATCCAACCAAGAGACCCAGTACTTC. Translated: CASSLSNQETQYF.

This clone was counted between two and nine times. V gene TRBV7-2 combines with J gene TRBJ1-6; no clear D. Germline V gene sequence: CDR1 SGHTA, CDR2 FQGNSA. The CDR3 sequence is 12 residues long. The V and J ends lost 4 bases and 14 bases respectively, with 12 bases between them. The CDR3 nucleotides are TGTGCCAGCAGCTCCCTTCGTAGGTCCCTCCACTTT. It yields the protein CASSSLRRSLHF.

This clone occurred a few times. The V call is TRBV7-9, the J call TRBJ2-7; either TRBD1 or TRBD2 may fit D (6 bases each). V gave up 10 bases and J gave up 0 bases, with 19 bases separating them. The CDR3 has 15 amino acids. CDR1 SEHNR and CDR2 FQNEAQ come from the germline V gene (reference sequence). CDR3 loop: CATHEGDSISYEQYF. The CDR3 bases are TGTGCCACACACGAGGGGGACTCGATCTCCTACGAGCAGTACTTC.

The rearrangement links TRBV6-4 to TRBJ2-1; D is uncertain. From germline, CDR1 is MRHNA and CDR2 SNTAGT. V lost 0 bases and J 0 bases, leaving 9 bases between the germline ends. The CDR3 consists of 16 residues. CDR3 sequence (DNA): TGTGCCAGCAGTGACTCGAACGAAATCTCCTACAATGAGCAGTTCTTC. This translates into CASSDSNEISYNEQFF.

V gene TRBV6-1 combines with J gene TRBJ1-1, with 9 bases identical to TRBD1. The CDR3 has 16 residues. V lost 4 bases to trimming and J lost 0 bases; unmatched junction nucleotides: 6. Per germline, CDR1 MNHNS and CDR2 SASEGT. The CDR3 region is CASSAHRGLLNTEAFF. The CDR3 DNA reads TGTGCCAGCAGTGCCCACAGGGGGCTGTTGAACACTGAAGCTTTCTTT.

The V and J genes are TRBV11-2 and TRBJ2-3, with D possibly TRBD1 on 5 matching bases. Germline values: CDR1 SGHAT, CDR2 FQNNGV. This CDR3 has 17 residues. The V and J ends lost 1 base and 0 bases respectively, with 14 bases between them. CDR3 DNA: TGTGCCAGCAGCTTAGGGCAGGGCTTAATCAGCACAGATACGCAGTATTTT. Translating it yields CASSLGQGLISTDTQYF.

V gene TRBV29-1 combines with J gene TRBJ2-3, with D perhaps matching TRBD1 (6 bases). This CDR3 comprises 13 residues. The germline V and J ends were trimmed by 4 bases and 1 base, with 9 bases remaining between them. Germline CDR1 SQVTM, CDR2 ANQGSEA. The DNA for the CDR3 is TGCAGCGTTGGAAGGACAGGCACAGATACGCAGTATTTT. Protein sequence: CSVGRTGTDTQYF.

The chain links TRBV25-1 to TRBJ2-7; D call uncertain. Germline CDR1 and CDR2: MGHDK and SYGVNS. V lost 5 bases, J lost 0 bases, and 11 bases lay in between. CDR3 length: 14 amino acids. The CDR3 nucleotides are TGTGCCAGCAGTTGGTCGGATAGCTCCTACGAGCAGTACTTC. It encodes CASSWSDSSYEQYF.

The rearrangement joins TRBV5-6 to TRBJ2-3; 7 bases align to TRBD1. The trim removed 3 bases at V and 0 bases at J, leaving 1 base unmatched. Germline V gene sequence: CDR1 SGHDT, CDR2 YYEEEE. CDR3 length: 14 residues. The CDR3 sequence: CASSWTGSTDTQYF. CDR3 bases: TGTGCCAGCAGCTGGACAGGCAGCACAGATACGCAGTATTTT.

The chain uses TRBV6-5 and TRBJ2-5; TRBD1 might be the D (6 bases). Trimming pared 4 bases from V and 0 bases from J, leaving 12 bases between. Looked up from germline, CDR1 is MNHEY and CDR2 is SVGAGI. This CDR3 has 15 residues. The CDR3 loop is CASSSNRDNQETQYF. The CDR3 nucleotides read TGTGCCAGCAGTTCAAACCGGGACAACCAAGAGACCCAGTACTTC.

The gene calls are TRBV5-1 and TRBJ1-2; D uncertain. CDR1 and CDR2 from the germline V gene are SGHRS and YFSETQ. This CDR3 comprises 17 residues. Deletions cut 2 bases from V and 1 base from J, with 18 bases between. The CDR3 reads CASSLVSTGFLNYGYTF. DNA for the CDR3: TGCGCCAGCAGCTTAGTGAGTACCGGCTTTCTTAACTATGGCTACACCTTC.

The chain uses TRBV29-1 and TRBJ1-1; no clear D. V dropped 5 bases and J dropped 0 bases, with 10 bases sitting between them. This CDR3 spans 13 amino acids. Germline loops: CDR1 SQVTM, CDR2 ANQGSEA. The CDR3 sequence is CSVSQILNTEAFF. The CDR3 nucleotides are TGCAGCGTTTCACAGATCCTGAACACTGAAGCTTTCTTT.

V is TRBV6-6 and J is TRBJ2-2; D not resolved. The CDR3 is made up of 14 amino acids. In germline, CDR1 is MNHNY, CDR2 SVGAGI (reference sequence). The V gene lost 0 bases and the J gene lost 3 bases, with 5 bases spanning the gap. The CDR3 reads CASSYSSDTGELFF. The CDR3 nucleotides are TGTGCCAGCAGTTACTCGAGTGACACCGGGGAGCTGTTTTTT.

The chain couples TRBV10-3 to TRBJ2-2; D gene unclear. With 3 bases removed from V and 1 base from J, the gap between germline ends came to 12 bases. CDR1 is ENHRY and CDR2 is SYGVKD in the germline V gene. The CDR3 spans 16 residues. CDR3 amino acids: CAISESHNLNTGELFF. CDR3 bases: TGTGCCATCAGTGAATCCCACAACCTGAACACCGGGGAGCTGTTTTTT.

This clone has only one observation. The DNA for the CDR3 is TGTGCCAGCAGTTTAAGGGTCAACTACAATGAGCAGTTCTTC. Amino acids: CASSLRVNYNEQFF. The chain uses TRBV27 and TRBJ2-1; no definite D call. Looked up from germline, CDR1 is MNHEY and CDR2 is SMNVEV (reference sequence). The CDR3 extends over 14 amino acids. V shed 2 bases and J shed 3 bases, with 8 bases lying between them.

As for this clone: The junction differs from germline at one of its ends, possibly a read error. V gene TRBV27 combines with J gene TRBJ2-7, with D perhaps TRBD1 (5 bases). Germline assignment: CDR1 MNHEY and CDR2 SMNVEV (reference sequence). The CDR3 totals 13 residues. The CDR3 loop is CASSLEPGHHLRF. CDR3 coding DNA: TGTGCCAGCAGTTTGGAACCAGGACACCATCTTAGGTTC.

This clone was seen once. This chain connects TRBV30 to TRBJ1-1; no clear D gene. Trimming left V 2 bases short and J 1 base short, with 8 bases between. The length of the CDR3 is 13 residues. Germline values: CDR1 GTSNPN, CDR2 SVGIG (reference sequence). The CDR3 DNA reads as TGTGCCTGGAGTTCCCAAAGGAACACTGAAGCTTTCTTT. Its translation: CAWSSQRNTEAFF.

The chain combines TRBV5-1 with TRBJ1-1; D unclear. The CDR3 runs to 13 residues. Trimming stripped 5 bases from V and 2 bases from J, with 10 bases between. CDR1 is SGHRS, CDR2 YFSETQ, per germline. The CDR3 loop reads CASRSIFNTEAFF. The CDR3 bases are TGCGCCAGCAGAAGTATTTTTAACACTGAAGCTTTCTTT.

In its sample, this clone was seen a few times. The chain recombines TRBV4-2 with TRBJ2-7; D ambiguous. CDR3 length: 14 amino acids. With 0 bases removed from V and 2 bases from J, the gap between germline ends came to 8 bases. In germline, CDR1 is LGHNA, CDR2 YNFKEQ. The CDR3 DNA reads TGTGCCAGCAGCCAAGAGCGCGGTGCCTACGAGCAGTACTTC. Protein sequence: CASSQERGAYEQYF.

The chain uses TRBV5-5 and TRBJ2-3; 7 positions match TRBD2. The germline V gene has CDR1 SGHKS and CDR2 YYEKEE (reference sequence). CDR3 length equals 14 residues. V shed 1 base, J shed 1 base, and the junction held 0 bases outside the gene matches. The CDR3 nucleotides read TGTGCCAGCAGCTTGACTAGCGGCACAGATACGCAGTATTTT. Its protein is CASSLTSGTDTQYF. The full variable domain, in which reference TRBV5-5 and TRBJ2-3 provide the parts outside the CDR3, is DAGVTQSPTHLIKTRGQQVTLRCSPISGHKSVSWYQQVLGQGPQFIFQYYEKEERGRGNFPDRFSARQFPNYSSELNVNALLLGDSALYLCASSLTSGTDTQYFGPGTRLTVL.

The chain links TRBV19 to TRBJ2-3; D is perhaps TRBD2 (5 bases). The CDR3 is made up of 14 amino acids. The V end was cut by 7 bases, the J end by 0 bases, with 11 bases between. Germline V lookup: CDR1 LNHDA, CDR2 SQIVND (reference sequence). CDR3 sequence reads: CASNRGGSTDTQYF. For the CDR3, the DNA is TGTGCCAGTAATCGGGGTGGCAGCACAGATACGCAGTATTTT.

The chain has TRBV11-1 and TRBJ2-1; D is perhaps TRBD2 (7 bases). The CDR3 loop spans 16 amino acids. V was cut by 2 bases and J by 8 bases, with 19 bases left in between. Per the germline V gene, CDR1 is SGHAT and CDR2 is FQDESV (reference sequence). In nucleotides, the CDR3 is TGTGCCAGCAGCTTAAGGGGGGGGACCTACGGGGATGAGCAGTTCTTC. This gives the protein CASSLRGGTYGDEQFF.

This rearrangement joins TRBV5-5 to TRBJ2-2; 13 bases align to TRBD2. This CDR3 spans 16 amino acids. V gave up 5 bases and J gave up 3 bases; unmatched junction bases: 4. Germline V CDR1 and CDR2: SGHKS, YYEKEE (reference sequence). For the CDR3, the DNA is TGTGCCAGCAGGACTAGCGGGGGGCCAGACACCGGGGAGCTGTTTTTT. This encodes CASRTSGGPDTGELFF.

This chain uses TRBV7-3 with TRBJ2-2; TRBD2 agrees at 7 bases. The CDR3 consists of 13 residues. Germline V gene sequence: CDR1 SGHTA, CDR2 FQGTGA. V trimming: 10 bases; J trimming: 3 bases; junction bases outside the gene matches: 5. CDR3 sequence: CATGRPDTGELFF. In DNA form, the CDR3 reads TGTGCCACCGGGAGGCCGGACACCGGGGAGCTGTTTTTT.

This CDR3 is CASSLPGFGHYGYTF. CDR3 in DNA: TGTGCCAGCAGCTTACCAGGGTTTGGTCACTATGGCTACACCTTC. The chain recombines TRBV7-8 with TRBJ1-2; possibly TRBD1 for D (5 bases). CDR3 size: 15 residues. Per germline, CDR1 SGHVS and CDR2 FQNEAQ. Trimming took 2 bases from V and 3 from J, leaving 13 bases between them.